The clone carrying this TCR beta chain was observed at least ten times. The antigen is not known. RNA transcripts served as template for amplifying TCR beta CDR3 sequences. Second-round multiplex PCR came after a first-round RT-PCR that employed HTBI primers. TCRdb independently ran MiXCR on the multiplex PCR reads; one entry per CDR3 protein. The sample contains 350,000 to 450,000 distinct CDR3 sequences, about a sixth of which appear only once. This sample stems from a study of Graves' ophthalmopathy and Graves' hyperthyroidism. V gave up 6 bases and J gave up 1 base; unmatched junction bases: 8. From germline, CDR1 is MDHEN and CDR2 SYDVKM. The CDR3 covers 16 residues. General study results and limits: Sensitivity of about 70% and specificity of around 72% were achieved by the model that predicted ophthalmopathy progression.

This clonotype was sampled from a woman aged 18-29 years with Graves' ophthalmopathy. The chain joins TRBV28 to TRBJ1-1, with 10 bases aligning to TRBD1. Input material: peripheral blood. In DNA form, the CDR3 reads TGTGCCAGCAGCCATAGAGGACAGGGGGGGAACACTGAAGCTTTCTTT. Protein product: CASSHRGQGGNTEAFF.